These T cell receptor beta chains were read from a single sample in a study of T cells after posttransplantation cyclophosphamide. Libraries were prepared by immunoSEQ multiplex PCR; TCRdb keeps only in-frame clonotypes and omits some of them. The data show 30,000 to 35,000 clones, with none appearing a single time. The sequenced material came from PBMCs. Every receptor here comes from a woman aged 25-40 years in good health and a related stem cell transplant donor. Each CDR3 is given with its conserved first and last residue. A D gene is named only where the DNA matches it firmly. Clone sizes are given selectively: once, few, many, or a class where the clone is expanded.

d_gene,v_gene,j_gene,abundance,CDR3nt,CDR3aa
TRBD1,TRBV29-1,TRBJ2-7,-,TGCAGCGTTTCCGGGACAGGGGCCTACGAGCAGTACTTC,CSVSGTGAYEQYF
-,TRBV5-1,TRBJ2-1,many,TGCGCCAGCAGCTTGCAACAGAGCTCCTACAATGAGCAGTTCTTC,CASSLQQSSYNEQFF
-,TRBV6-2/TRBV6-3,TRBJ2-7,many,TGTGCCAGCAGTCAGACAGGATACAGCACCTACGAGCAGTACTTC,CASSQTGYSTYEQYF
-,TRBV28,TRBJ1-2,many,TGTGCCAGCAGTTTATTGGGCAGGGATTTTTTTCACTATGGCTACACCTTC,CASSLLGRDFFHYGYTF
TRBD1,TRBV7-9,TRBJ2-1,many,TGTGCCAGCAGCCCAAGACAGGGGGCTACCTACAATGAGCAGTTCTTC,CASSPRQGATYNEQFF
-,TRBV12-3/TRBV12-4,TRBJ2-5,-,TGTGCCAGCAGCCGAACAGGGTGGGAGACCCAGTACTTC,CASSRTGWETQYF
-,TRBV7-9,TRBJ1-2,many,TGTGCCAGCAGCCCGAGCGGGGCAAAGTATGGCTACACCTTC,CASSPSGAKYGYTF
-,TRBV5-1,TRBJ2-5,few,TGCGCCAGCAGCTTGGTGGGGGGCCAAGAGACCCAGTACTTC,CASSLVGGQETQYF
-,TRBV19,TRBJ1-5,many,TGTGCCAGTAACCCGCGACCAGGAACTAATCAGCCCCAGCATTTT,CASNPRPGTNQPQHF
TRBD1,TRBV2,TRBJ1-2,many,TGTGCCAGCAGTGCGGGACAGGTTAACTATGGCTACACCTTC,CASSAGQVNYGYTF
-,TRBV11-2,TRBJ1-5,few,TGTGCCAGCAGCGAAGGGGGAGAGCAGCCCCAGCATTTT,CASSEGGEQPQHF
TRBD1,TRBV28,TRBJ1-6,many,TGTGCCAGCAGTTTGGGGGACAGGCGGGATTCACCCCTCCACTTT,CASSLGDRRDSPLHF
TRBD1,TRBV6-2/TRBV6-3,TRBJ1-2,many,TGTGCCAGCAGCTGGACAGGGGCTACCTATGGCTACACCTTC,CASSWTGATYGYTF